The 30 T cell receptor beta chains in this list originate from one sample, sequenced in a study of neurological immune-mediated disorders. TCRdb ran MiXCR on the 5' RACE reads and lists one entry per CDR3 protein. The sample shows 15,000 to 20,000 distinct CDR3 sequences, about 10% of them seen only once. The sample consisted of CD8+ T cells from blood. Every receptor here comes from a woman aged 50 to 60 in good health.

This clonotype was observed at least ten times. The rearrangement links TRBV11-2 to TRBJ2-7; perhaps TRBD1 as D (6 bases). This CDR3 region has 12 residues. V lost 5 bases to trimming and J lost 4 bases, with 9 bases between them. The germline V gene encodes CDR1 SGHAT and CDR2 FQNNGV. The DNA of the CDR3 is TGTGCCAGCAGCGGTCAGGGGTACGAGCAGTACTTC. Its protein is CASSGQGYEQYF. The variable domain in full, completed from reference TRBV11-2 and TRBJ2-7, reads EAGVAQSPRYKIIEKRQSVAFWCNPISGHATLYWYQQILGQGPKLLIQFQNNGVVDDSQLPKDRFSAERLKGVDSTLKIQPAKLEDSAVYLCASSGQGYEQYFGPGTRLTVT.

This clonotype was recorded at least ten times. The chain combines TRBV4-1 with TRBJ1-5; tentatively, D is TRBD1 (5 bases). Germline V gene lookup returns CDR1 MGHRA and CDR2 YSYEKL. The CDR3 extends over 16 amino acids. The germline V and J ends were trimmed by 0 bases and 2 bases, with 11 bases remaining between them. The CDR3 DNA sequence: TGCGCCAGCAGCCAAGAGCTGGGACCGGGCAATCAGCCCCAGCATTTT. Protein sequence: CASSQELGPGNQPQHF.

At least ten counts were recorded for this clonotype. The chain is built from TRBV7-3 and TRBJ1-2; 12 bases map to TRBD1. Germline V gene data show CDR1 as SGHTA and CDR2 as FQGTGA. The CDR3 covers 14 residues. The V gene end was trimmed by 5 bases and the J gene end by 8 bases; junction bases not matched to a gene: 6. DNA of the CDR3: TGTGCCAGCAGCCCGGGGACAGGGGGCGAAGGCTACACCTTC. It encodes CASSPGTGGEGYTF.

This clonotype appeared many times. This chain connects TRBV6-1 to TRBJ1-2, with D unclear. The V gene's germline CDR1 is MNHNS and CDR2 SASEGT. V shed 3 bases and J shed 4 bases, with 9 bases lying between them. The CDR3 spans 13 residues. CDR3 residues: CASSDRLGYGYTF. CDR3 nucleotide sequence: TGTGCCAGCAGTGACAGGTTGGGCTATGGCTACACCTTC.

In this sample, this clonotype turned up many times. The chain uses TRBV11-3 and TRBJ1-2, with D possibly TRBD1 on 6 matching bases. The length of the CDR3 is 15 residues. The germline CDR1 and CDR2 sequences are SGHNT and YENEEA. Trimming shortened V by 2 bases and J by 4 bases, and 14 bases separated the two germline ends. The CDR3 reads CASSLTGSEAYGYTF. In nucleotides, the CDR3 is TGTGCCAGCAGCTTAACAGGGTCGGAAGCCTATGGCTACACCTTC.

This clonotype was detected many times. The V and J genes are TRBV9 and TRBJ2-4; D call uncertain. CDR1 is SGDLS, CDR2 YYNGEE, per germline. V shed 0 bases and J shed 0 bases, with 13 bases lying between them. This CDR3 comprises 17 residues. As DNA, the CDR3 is TGTGCCAGCAGCGTAGAAGGCGAAGGGTTAGCCAAAAACATTCAGTACTTC. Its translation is CASSVEGEGLAKNIQYF.

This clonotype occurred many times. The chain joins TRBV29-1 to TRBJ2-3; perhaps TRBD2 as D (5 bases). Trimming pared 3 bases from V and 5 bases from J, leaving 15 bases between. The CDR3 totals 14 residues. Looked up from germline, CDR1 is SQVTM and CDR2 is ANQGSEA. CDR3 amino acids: CSVDFGEMRDTQYF. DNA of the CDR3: TGCAGCGTTGACTTCGGGGAAATGAGAGATACGCAGTATTTT.

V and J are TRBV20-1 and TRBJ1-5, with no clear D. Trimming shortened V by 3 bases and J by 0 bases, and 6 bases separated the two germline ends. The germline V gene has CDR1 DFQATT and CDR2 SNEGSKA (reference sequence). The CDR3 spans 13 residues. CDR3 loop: CSASIHSNQPQHF. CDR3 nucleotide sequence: TGCAGTGCTAGTATCCATAGCAATCAGCCCCAGCATTTT.

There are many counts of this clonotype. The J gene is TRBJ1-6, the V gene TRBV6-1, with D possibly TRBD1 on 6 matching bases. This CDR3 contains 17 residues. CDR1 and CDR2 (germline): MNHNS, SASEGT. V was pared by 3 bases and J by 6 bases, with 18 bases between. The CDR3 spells CASSDMLVGASNSPLHF. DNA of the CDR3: TGTGCCAGCAGTGACATGTTGGTGGGGGCTAGTAATTCACCCCTCCACTTT.

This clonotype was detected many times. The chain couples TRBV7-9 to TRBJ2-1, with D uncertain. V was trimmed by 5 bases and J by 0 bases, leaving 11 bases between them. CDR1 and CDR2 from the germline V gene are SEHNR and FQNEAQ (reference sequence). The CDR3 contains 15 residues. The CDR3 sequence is CASSHSESSYNEQFF. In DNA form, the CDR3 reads TGTGCCAGCAGCCACAGCGAAAGCTCCTACAATGAGCAGTTCTTC.

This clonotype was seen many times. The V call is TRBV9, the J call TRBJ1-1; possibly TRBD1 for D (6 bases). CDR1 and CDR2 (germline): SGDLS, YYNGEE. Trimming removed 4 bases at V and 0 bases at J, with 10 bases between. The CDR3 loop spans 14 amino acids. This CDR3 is CASSKGQVNTEAFF. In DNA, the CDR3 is TGTGCCAGCAGCAAGGGACAAGTGAACACTGAAGCTTTCTTT.

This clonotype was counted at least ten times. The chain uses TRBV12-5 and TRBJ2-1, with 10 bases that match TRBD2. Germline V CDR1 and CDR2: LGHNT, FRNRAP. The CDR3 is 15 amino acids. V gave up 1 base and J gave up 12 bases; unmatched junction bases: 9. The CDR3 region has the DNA TGTGCTAGTGGTTTGGGGGGGACTAGCGATTTGGGGCAGTTCTTC. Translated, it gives CASGLGGTSDLGQFF.

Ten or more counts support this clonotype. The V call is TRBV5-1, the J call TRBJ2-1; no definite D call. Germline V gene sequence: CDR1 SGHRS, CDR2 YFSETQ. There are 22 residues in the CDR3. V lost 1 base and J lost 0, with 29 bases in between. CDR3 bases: TGCGCCAGCAGCTTGTTTTTAGGGCCCTCGTCGGGTTTAATAAGCTCCTACAATGAGCAGTTCTTC. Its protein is CASSLFLGPSSGLISSYNEQFF.

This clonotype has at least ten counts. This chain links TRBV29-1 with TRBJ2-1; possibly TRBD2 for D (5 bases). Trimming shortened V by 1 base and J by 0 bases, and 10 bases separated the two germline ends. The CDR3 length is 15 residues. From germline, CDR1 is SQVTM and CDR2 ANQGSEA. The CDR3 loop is CSVEGEIYSYNEQFF. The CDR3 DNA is TGCAGCGTTGAAGGGGAGATCTACTCCTACAATGAGCAGTTCTTC.

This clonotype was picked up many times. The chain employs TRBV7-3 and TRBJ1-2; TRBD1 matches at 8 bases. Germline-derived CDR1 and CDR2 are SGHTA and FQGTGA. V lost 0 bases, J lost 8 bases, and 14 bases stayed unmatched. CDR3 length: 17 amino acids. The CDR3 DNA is TGTGCCAGCAGCTTAACGGACCTCGGAGCAGGGGGCTTGGGCTACACCTTC. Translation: CASSLTDLGAGGLGYTF.

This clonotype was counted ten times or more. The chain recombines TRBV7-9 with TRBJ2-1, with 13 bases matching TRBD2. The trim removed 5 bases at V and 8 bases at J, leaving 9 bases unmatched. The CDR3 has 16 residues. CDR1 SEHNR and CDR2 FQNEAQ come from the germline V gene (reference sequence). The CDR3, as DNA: TGTGCCAGCAGCGACCGGACTAGCGGGGGTATATATGAGCAGTTCTTC. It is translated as CASSDRTSGGIYEQFF.

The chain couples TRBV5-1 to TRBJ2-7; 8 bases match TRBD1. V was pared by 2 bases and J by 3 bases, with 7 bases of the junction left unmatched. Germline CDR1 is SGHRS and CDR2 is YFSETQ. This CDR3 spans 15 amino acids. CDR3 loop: CASSLGSGQGYEQYF. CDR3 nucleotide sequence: TGCGCCAGCAGCTTAGGATCCGGACAGGGCTACGAGCAGTACTTC.

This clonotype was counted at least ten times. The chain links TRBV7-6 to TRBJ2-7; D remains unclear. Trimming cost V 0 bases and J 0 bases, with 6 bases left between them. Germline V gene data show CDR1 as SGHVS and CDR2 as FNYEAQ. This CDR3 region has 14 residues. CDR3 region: CASSLAGSSYEQYF. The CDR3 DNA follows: TGTGCCAGCAGCTTAGCCGGAAGCTCCTACGAGCAGTACTTC.

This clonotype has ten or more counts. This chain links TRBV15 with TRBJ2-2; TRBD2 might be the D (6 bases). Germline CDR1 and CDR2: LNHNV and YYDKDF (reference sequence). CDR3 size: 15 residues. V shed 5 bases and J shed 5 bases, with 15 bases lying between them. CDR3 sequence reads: CATSGGSLGTGELFF. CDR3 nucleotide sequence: TGTGCCACCAGCGGGGGGAGCCTTGGGACCGGGGAGCTGTTTTTT. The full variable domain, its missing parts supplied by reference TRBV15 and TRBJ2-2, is DAMVIQNPRYQVTQFGKPVTLSCSQTLNHNVMYWYQQKSSQAPKLLFHYYDKDFNNEADTPDNFQSRRPNTSFCFLDIRSPGLGDTAMYLCATSGGSLGTGELFFGEGSRLTVL.

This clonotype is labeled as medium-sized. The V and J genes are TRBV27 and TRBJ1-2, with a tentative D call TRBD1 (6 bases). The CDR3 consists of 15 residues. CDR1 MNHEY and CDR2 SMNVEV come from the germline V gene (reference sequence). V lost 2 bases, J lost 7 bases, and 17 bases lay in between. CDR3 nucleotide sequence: TGTGCCAGCAGTTTAGCCCCTTGGACAGAGGGTGGCTACACCTTC. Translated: CASSLAPWTEGGYTF.

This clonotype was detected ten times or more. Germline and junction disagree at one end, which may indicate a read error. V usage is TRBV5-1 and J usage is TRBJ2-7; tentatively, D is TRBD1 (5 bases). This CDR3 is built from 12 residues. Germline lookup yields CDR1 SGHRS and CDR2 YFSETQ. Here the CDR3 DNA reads TGCGCCAACAGCCCAGGGACCTACGAGCAGTACTTC. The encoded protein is CANSPGTYEQYF.

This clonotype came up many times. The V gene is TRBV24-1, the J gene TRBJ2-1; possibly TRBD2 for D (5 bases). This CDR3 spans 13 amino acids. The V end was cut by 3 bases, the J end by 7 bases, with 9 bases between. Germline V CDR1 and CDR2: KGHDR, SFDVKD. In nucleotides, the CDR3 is TGTGCCACCAGTGATAGCCGGGGAAATGAGCAGTTCTTC. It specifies CATSDSRGNEQFF.

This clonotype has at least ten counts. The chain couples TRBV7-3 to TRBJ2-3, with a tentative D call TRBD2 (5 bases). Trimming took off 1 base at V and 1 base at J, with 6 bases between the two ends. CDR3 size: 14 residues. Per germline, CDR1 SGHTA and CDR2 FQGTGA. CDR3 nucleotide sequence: TGTGCCAGCAGCTTAAATAGCGGCACAGATACGCAGTATTTT. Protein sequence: CASSLNSGTDTQYF.

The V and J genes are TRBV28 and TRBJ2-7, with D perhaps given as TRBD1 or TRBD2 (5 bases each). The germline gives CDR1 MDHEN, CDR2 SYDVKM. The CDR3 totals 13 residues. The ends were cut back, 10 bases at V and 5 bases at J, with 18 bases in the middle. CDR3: CAIDSGPNDEQYF. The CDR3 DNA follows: TGTGCCATAGACTCGGGGCCAAATGACGAGCAGTACTTC.

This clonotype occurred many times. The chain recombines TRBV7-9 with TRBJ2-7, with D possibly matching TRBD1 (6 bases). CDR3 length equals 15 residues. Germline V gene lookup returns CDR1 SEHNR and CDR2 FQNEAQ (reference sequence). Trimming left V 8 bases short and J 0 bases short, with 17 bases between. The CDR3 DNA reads TGTGCCAGCCACACTACAGGGTCCCTCTCCTACGAGCAGTACTTC. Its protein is CASHTTGSLSYEQYF.

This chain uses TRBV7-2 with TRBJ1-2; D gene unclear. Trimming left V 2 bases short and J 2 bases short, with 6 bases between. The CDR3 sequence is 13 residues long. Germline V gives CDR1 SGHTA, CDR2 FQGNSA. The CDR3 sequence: CASSLLRNYGYTF. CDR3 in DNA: TGTGCCAGCAGCTTACTGAGAAACTATGGCTACACCTTC.

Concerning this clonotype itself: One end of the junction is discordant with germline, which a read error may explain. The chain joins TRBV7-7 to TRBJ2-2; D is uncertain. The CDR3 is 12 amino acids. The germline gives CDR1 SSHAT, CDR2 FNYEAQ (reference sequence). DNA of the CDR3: TGTGCTAGCAGCTCCGGGACCGGGGAGCTGTTTTTT. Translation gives CASSSGTGELFF.

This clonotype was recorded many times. The CDR3 is CAISSLTGGTADTQYF. The CDR3 DNA follows: TGTGCCATCAGCTCCCTGACAGGGGGAACCGCAGATACGCAGTATTTT. The gene calls are TRBV10-3 and TRBJ2-3; 9 bases line up with TRBD1. Unmatched junction bases numbered 11, after V lost 6 bases and J lost 4 bases. The CDR3 extends over 16 amino acids. Germline lookup yields CDR1 ENHRY and CDR2 SYGVKD.

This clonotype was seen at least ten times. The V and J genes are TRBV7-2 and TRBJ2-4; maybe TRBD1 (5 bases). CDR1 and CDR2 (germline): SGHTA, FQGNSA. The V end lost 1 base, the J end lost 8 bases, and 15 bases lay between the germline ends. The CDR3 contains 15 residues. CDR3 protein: CASSLDGRAEDIQYF. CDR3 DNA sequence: TGTGCCAGCAGCTTAGATGGCAGGGCCGAGGACATTCAGTACTTC. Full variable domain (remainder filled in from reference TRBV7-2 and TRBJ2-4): GAGVSQSPSNKVTEKGKDVELRCDPISGHTALYWYRQSLGQGLEFLIYFQGNSAPDKSGLPSDRFSAERTGGSVSTLTIQRTQQEDSAVYLCASSLDGRAEDIQYFGAGTRLSVL.

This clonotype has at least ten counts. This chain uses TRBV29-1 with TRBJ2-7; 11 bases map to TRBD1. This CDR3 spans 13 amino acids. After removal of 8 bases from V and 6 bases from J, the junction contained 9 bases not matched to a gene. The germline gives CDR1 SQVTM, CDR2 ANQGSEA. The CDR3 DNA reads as TGCAGCACTTATCCCGGGACAGGGGGCGAGCAGTACTTC. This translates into CSTYPGTGGEQYF.